A selection of T cell receptor beta chains follows, all from one sample in a study of blood T cell repertoires in COVID-19. TCRdb keeps only in-frame clones here, not all; method: immunoSEQ multiplex PCR. Found here are over 400,000 clones, 70% to 90% of them singletons; the top ten hold 3% to 4%. The sequenced material came from peripheral blood. The receptors derive from a human donor in a cohort sampled during active COVID-19. The CDR3 runs from the conserved cysteine through the conserved F or W. The D gene is left open where the match is weak. Only some rows state a clone size, as once, few, many or a class for expanded clones.

size: NA
D: NA
J: TRBJ2-6
V: TRBV9
CDR3: CASNRDGGANVLTF
DNA: TGTGCCAGCAACCGCGACGGGGGGGCCAACGTCCTGACTTTC

size: once
D: TRBD1
J: TRBJ2-3
V: TRBV19
CDR3: CASSVQGATDTQYF
DNA: TGTGCCAGTAGTGTTCAGGGGGCTACAGATACGCAGTATTTT

size: NA
D: NA
J: TRBJ2-5
V: TRBV24-1
CDR3: CATSDLWSQETQYF
DNA: TGTGCCACCAGTGATTTGTGGAGCCAAGAGACCCAGTACTTC

size: NA
D: NA
J: TRBJ2-1
V: TRBV28
CDR3: CASRGLARVQQFF
DNA: TGTGCCAGCAGAGGGCTAGCTAGGGTACAGCAGTTCTTC

size: NA
D: NA
J: TRBJ2-1
V: TRBV5-1
CDR3: CASSRDGGNEQFF
DNA: TGCGCCAGCAGCCGGGATGGAGGGAATGAGCAGTTCTTC

size: once
D: TRBD2
J: TRBJ2-3
V: TRBV29-1
CDR3: CSVEQREGPDTQYF
DNA: TGCAGCGTTGAGCAGCGGGAGGGTCCAGATACGCAGTATTTT

size: NA
D: TRBD2
J: TRBJ2-3
V: TRBV5-6
CDR3: CASSSGLYTDTQYF
DNA: TGTGCCAGCAGCTCGGGACTATACACAGATACGCAGTATTTT

size: NA
D: NA
J: TRBJ2-1
V: TRBV3-1/TRBV3-2
CDR3: CASSQSRGSNEQFF
DNA: TGTGCCAGCAGCCAATCAAGAGGGTCTAATGAGCAGTTCTTC

size: NA
D: TRBD1
J: TRBJ2-7
V: TRBV25-1
CDR3: CASSPRGTGFEQYF
DNA: TGTGCCAGCAGCCCACGTGGGACAGGGTTCGAGCAGTACTTC

size: once
D: TRBD1
J: TRBJ1-1
V: TRBV11-2
CDR3: CASSPRQGRRTEAFF
DNA: TGTGCCAGCAGCCCCCGACAGGGGAGGCGAACTGAAGCTTTCTTT

size: NA
D: TRBD1
J: TRBJ2-1
V: TRBV7-3
CDR3: CASSTSRAVRGNEQFF
DNA: TGTGCCAGCAGCACGTCACGGGCGGTCAGGGGGAATGAGCAGTTCTTC

size: NA
D: NA
J: TRBJ2-4
V: TRBV14
CDR3: CASSPYRAGDAKNIQYF
DNA: TGTGCCAGCAGCCCGTATAGGGCAGGGGATGCCAAAAACATTCAGTACTTC

size: NA
D: NA
J: TRBJ2-1
V: TRBV5-1
CDR3: CASSFRDASANEQFF
DNA: TGCGCCAGCAGCTTCCGTGACGCCAGCGCCAATGAGCAGTTCTTC

size: few
D: TRBD1
J: TRBJ1-1
V: TRBV27
CDR3: CASSPEMRRQGRRVDTEAFF
DNA: TGTGCCAGCAGTCCAGAAATGAGGCGACAGGGGCGCAGGGTAGACACTGAAGCTTTCTTT

size: NA
D: NA
J: TRBJ2-5
V: TRBV7-2
CDR3: CASSLLSSEATQYF
DNA: TGTGCCAGCAGCTTACTCTCCTCAGAGGCGACCCAGTACTTC

size: NA
D: NA
J: TRBJ1-1
V: TRBV11-2
CDR3: CASSPPGTIMNTEAFF
DNA: TGTGCCAGCAGCCCCCCCGGTACTATAATGAACACTGAAGCTTTCTTT

size: NA
D: TRBD2
J: TRBJ2-5
V: TRBV19
CDR3: CASRREGTSWETQYF
DNA: TGTGCCAGTAGGCGGGAAGGGACTAGCTGGGAGACCCAGTACTTC

size: NA
D: TRBD1
J: TRBJ1-3
V: TRBV11-2
CDR3: CASSFSGTGVSGNTIYF
DNA: TGTGCCAGCAGCTTTTCCGGGACAGGGGTCTCTGGAAACACCATATATTTT

size: NA
D: NA
J: TRBJ2-2
V: TRBV6-5
CDR3: CASNGNTGELFF
DNA: TGTGCCTCTAACGGGAACACCGGGGAGCTGTTTTTT

size: NA
D: TRBD1
J: TRBJ1-1
V: TRBV27
CDR3: CASSPTGTGKGGKAFF
DNA: TGTGCCAGCAGTCCCACCGGGACAGGAAAAGGGGGGAAAGCTTTCTTT

size: NA
D: NA
J: TRBJ1-1
V: TRBV7-8
CDR3: CASSSTEANTEAFF
DNA: TGTGCCAGCAGCTCGACGGAGGCGAACACTGAAGCTTTCTTT

size: once
D: NA
J: TRBJ1-2
V: TRBV30
CDR3: CAWRIQGRSDGYTF
DNA: TGTGCCTGGAGAATTCAGGGAAGGAGCGATGGCTACACCTTC

size: NA
D: NA
J: TRBJ2-2
V: TRBV29-1
CDR3: CSVSSRAGELFF
DNA: TGCAGCGTTTCCAGCAGGGCCGGGGAGCTGTTTTTT

size: NA
D: NA
J: TRBJ2-5
V: TRBV10-3
CDR3: CAISEREETQYF
DNA: TGTGCCATCAGTGAGAGAGAAGAGACCCAGTACTTC

size: NA
D: NA
J: TRBJ2-7
V: TRBV20-1
CDR3: CSASHGSSYEQYF
DNA: TGCAGTGCTAGTCACGGGAGCTCCTACGAGCAGTACTTC

size: NA
D: NA
J: TRBJ2-5
V: TRBV5-1
CDR3: CASSLGQQETQYF
DNA: TGCGCCAGCAGCTTGGGACAGCAAGAGACCCAGTACTTC

size: NA
D: TRBD2
J: TRBJ2-7
V: TRBV7-2
CDR3: CASSLATSGLSYEQYF
DNA: TGTGCCAGCAGCTTAGCGACTAGCGGGCTTTCCTACGAGCAGTACTTC

size: NA
D: TRBD1
J: TRBJ1-1
V: TRBV18
CDR3: CASSRTTGTGDYTEAFF
DNA: TGTGCCAGCTCACGGACTACCGGGACAGGGGATTACACTGAAGCTTTCTTT

size: NA
D: NA
J: TRBJ1-1
V: TRBV4-2
CDR3: CASSRPLGGTAFF
DNA: TGTGCCAGCAGCCGCCCCCTCGGAGGTACGGCTTTCTTT